This T cell receptor beta chain was observed in a study of blood T cell repertoires in COVID-19. Study-wide context: The analysed material was cDNA or gDNA that came from T cells, B-cell-depleted T cells, or PBMCs.

Method: immunoSEQ multiplex PCR; TCRdb's copy keeps in-frame clones and lacks some. The table has approximately 300,000 clones, approximately 88% seen once. The germline CDR1 and CDR2 sequences are SGDLS and YYNGEE. This CDR3 has 15 amino acids. V was clipped by 0 bases and J by 2 bases, with 12 bases between them. The gene calls are TRBV9 and TRBJ2-7; D might be TRBD2 (6 bases). This clonotype was obtained from a man aged 60 to 75 who had recovered from COVID-19. Sequencing was done on a sample of PBMCs or T cells enriched from blood (not recorded which). This CDR3 is CASSVAGSGTYEQYF. CDR3 in DNA: TGTGCCAGCAGCGTAGCTGGTAGCGGAACCTACGAGCAGTACTTC.